The clone carrying this T cell receptor (beta chain) was seen at least ten times. The target antigen is unknown. The data are from a study of human T cells and chemical hapten exposure. Study-wide background: TCR yields differed between samples (mainly from small differences in pooled library volume).

Library preparation tagged each individual cDNA molecule with a unique molecular identifier. One entry per CDR3 protein, called by TCRdb with MiXCR from the RACE reads. The sample contains about 360,000 distinct CDR3 sequences, around 5% of which appear only once. Time point denoted: patch test 1, 2 weeks after DPC sensitization. Treatment meaning: therapeutic diphenylcyclopropenone sensitization with weekly scalp DPC. Study-wide points: In comparison with controls, expanded TCRs gave rise to a significantly larger number of large CDR3 similarity clusters.

The CDR3 has 15 residues. Germline V lookup: CDR1 LGHDT, CDR2 YNNKEL (reference sequence). V shed 4 bases and J 8 bases; nucleotides not matched to a gene: 9. The chain employs TRBV3-1 and TRBJ2-3; 10 bases are shared with TRBD2. The TCR comes from a woman aged 45-65 years with alopecia areata. Some clones in this sample may be carry-over from other donors' samples. The source material was whole blood, sampled in connection with sensitization to the hapten diphenylcyclopropenone (DPC). The CDR3 reads CASSRAAGGGGTQYF. CDR3 bases: TGTGCCAGCAGCCGCGCAGCGGGAGGGGGCGGTACGCAGTATTTT.